The following is a T cell receptor beta chain sequence with its context. What it binds is not known. This record belongs to a study of beta chain features in type 1 diabetes. Study-wide results and limits: Shortening that was moderate but significant affected the TCRB CDR3s of Type 1 diabetes patients in all four CD4+ subsets.

CDR1 MGHDK and CDR2 SYGVNS come from the germline V gene. V lost 0 bases to trimming and J lost 10 bases; unmatched junction nucleotides: 6. The CDR3 has 14 amino acids. What was sequenced were expressed TCRB transcripts, since all of the isolated RNA had been reverse transcribed. Sequencing was performed with immunoSEQ multiplex PCR; in TCRdb, only in-frame clones are kept and a portion is missing. The data hold around 280,000 clones, with approximately 16% observed a single time. Material for sequencing was naive CD4+ T cells from blood. The sequence was collected from a man between 18 and 29 years old with type 1 diabetes. J is TRBJ2-5 and V is TRBV25-1, with 9 bases fitting TRBD1. The DNA of the CDR3 is TGTGCCAGCAGTGAATACCGGACAGGGGTCAGCCAGTACTTC. Translated, it gives CASSEYRTGVSQYF.